This is a list of T cell receptor beta chains from one sample in a study of blood T cell repertoires in COVID-19. Assay used: immunoSEQ multiplex PCR; TCRdb lists only in-frame clones, some missing. The sample includes about 250,000 clones, roughly 87% of them seen just once. Sample: peripheral blood. These TCRs come from a woman younger than 45 with acute or convalescent COVID-19. CDR3s include the opening cysteine and the closing phenylalanine or tryptophan. Each record gives: V gene, J gene, clone size, D gene, CDR3 protein, CDR3 DNA. The D gene is left open where the match is weak. Some rows mark clone size as missing; the rest say once, few, many or name a class of expanded clone.

>TRBV9|TRBJ2-7|-|-
CASSVAAGSTYEQYF
TGTGCCAGCAGCGTAGCGGCGGGATCAACCTACGAGCAGTACTTC
>TRBV7-2|TRBJ1-5|-|-
CASSPPGGNQPQHF
TGTGCCAGCAGCCCCCCGGGAGGCAATCAGCCCCAGCATTTT
>TRBV19|TRBJ2-2|many|TRBD1
CASSVTGGTGELFF
TGTGCCAGTAGTGTCACAGGGGGGACCGGGGAGCTGTTTTTT
>TRBV5-1|TRBJ1-6|-|-
CASSLGPGARDSPLHF
TGCGCCAGCAGCTTGGGCCCAGGGGCCCGGGATTCACCCCTCCACTTT
>TRBV6-2/TRBV6-3|TRBJ1-5|-|-
CASSPLGGRGILPQHF
TGTGCCAGCAGTCCACTCGGAGGCAGGGGTATATTGCCCCAGCATTTT
>TRBV12-3/TRBV12-4|TRBJ2-7|-|-
CASSTSIPYEQYF
TGTGCCAGCAGTACTAGTATACCCTACGAGCAGTACTTC
>TRBV18|TRBJ2-3|-|-
CASSPFRGSTDTQYF
TGTGCCAGCTCACCATTCCGCGGGAGCACAGATACGCAGTATTTT
>TRBV27|TRBJ2-7|few|-
CASSLPGRGNEQYF
TGTGCCAGCAGTTTACCCGGAAGAGGGAACGAGCAGTACTTC
>TRBV6-5|TRBJ2-7|-|TRBD1
CASRAGGVDEQYF
TGTGCCAGCAGGGCAGGGGGCGTCGACGAGCAGTACTTC
>TRBV28|TRBJ2-7|-|-
CASSRRGGDYEQYF
TGTGCCAGCAGCCGCCGGGGTGGAGACTACGAGCAGTACTTC
>TRBV19|TRBJ2-1|-|TRBD1
CASRGQGVFNEQFF
TGTGCCAGTAGGGGACAGGGGGTATTCAATGAGCAGTTCTTC
>TRBV5-1|TRBJ1-6|-|-
CASSLQQGTSPLHF
TGCGCCAGCAGCTTACAACAGGGTACTTCACCCCTCCACTTT
>TRBV29-1|TRBJ1-2|-|TRBD1
CSVDRDGYTF
TGCAGCGTGGACAGGGACGGCTACACCTTC
>TRBV9|TRBJ2-7|-|-
CASSVGQVSYEQYF
TGTGCCAGCAGCGTAGGGCAGGTATCCTACGAGCAGTACTTC
>TRBV7-2|TRBJ2-7|-|TRBD2
CASSSRLAGEQYF
TGTGCCAGCAGCTCCCGACTAGCGGGAGAGCAGTACTTC
>TRBV6-1|TRBJ1-2|-|-
CASSDGNRAYTF
TGTGCCAGCAGTGATGGCAACAGGGCCTACACCTTC
>TRBV19|TRBJ2-7|-|-
CASSAGGSYEQYF
TGTGCCAGTAGTGCGGGTGGAAGCTACGAGCAGTACTTC
>TRBV5-1|TRBJ2-5|-|TRBD1
CASSNPGQEQETQYF
TGCGCCAGCAGCAACCCGGGACAGGAACAAGAGACCCAGTACTTC
>TRBV29-1|TRBJ1-2|-|-
CSVKTENYGYTF
TGCAGCGTAAAGACAGAGAACTATGGCTACACCTTC
>TRBV6-5|TRBJ2-5|-|TRBD2
CASRRGLAGEETQYF
TGTGCCAGCAGACGGGGACTAGCGGGAGAAGAGACCCAGTACTTC
>TRBV6-2/TRBV6-3|TRBJ2-2|-|TRBD2
CASSYPSGRTGELFF
TGTGCCAGCAGTTACCCTAGCGGGAGGACCGGGGAGCTGTTTTTT
>TRBV30|TRBJ1-5|few|TRBD1
CAWSVSQGGGNQPQHF
TGTGCCTGGAGTGTATCCCAGGGGGGAGGCAATCAGCCCCAGCATTTT
>TRBV6-2/TRBV6-3|TRBJ2-7|-|-
CASSHGLLYEQYF
TGTGCCAGCAGTCACGGACTACTCTACGAGCAGTACTTC
>TRBV19|TRBJ1-5|-|-
CASSIIFQDNQPQHF
TGTGCCAGTAGTATAATCTTCCAGGACAATCAGCCCCAGCATTTT
>TRBV11-3|TRBJ2-5|-|TRBD1
CASSLGDRVQETQYF
TGTGCCAGCAGCTTAGGGGACAGGGTTCAAGAGACCCAGTACTTC
>TRBV29-1|TRBJ2-1|once|-
CSVQRGLGYNEQFF
TGCAGCGTCCAAAGAGGCCTAGGATACAATGAGCAGTTCTTC
>TRBV24-1|TRBJ2-2|-|-
CATSDLSLTNTGELFF
TGTGCCACCAGTGATTTGAGTCTGACTAACACCGGGGAGCTGTTTTTT
>TRBV29-1|TRBJ2-2|-|TRBD1
CSVADRRTGELFF
TGCAGCGTTGCGGACAGGAGGACCGGGGAGCTGTTTTTT
>TRBV7-2|TRBJ1-2|-|-
CASSLMAGFYGYTF
TGTGCCAGCAGCTTAATGGCAGGGTTCTATGGCTACACCTTC